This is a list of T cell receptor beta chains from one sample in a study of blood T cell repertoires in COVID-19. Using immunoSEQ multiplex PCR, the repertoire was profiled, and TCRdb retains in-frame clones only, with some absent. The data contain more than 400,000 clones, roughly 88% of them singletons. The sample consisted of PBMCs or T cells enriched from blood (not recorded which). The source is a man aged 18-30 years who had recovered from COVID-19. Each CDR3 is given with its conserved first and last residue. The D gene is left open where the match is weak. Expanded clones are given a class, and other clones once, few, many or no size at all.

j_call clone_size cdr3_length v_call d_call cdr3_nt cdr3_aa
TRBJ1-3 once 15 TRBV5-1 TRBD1 TGCGCCAGCAGCTTGGGACAGGGTCCGGGAAACACCATATATTTT CASSLGQGPGNTIYF
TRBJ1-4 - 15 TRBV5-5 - TGTGCCAGCAGCAGAGGCCCGGCAACTAATGAAAAACTGTTTTTT CASSRGPATNEKLFF
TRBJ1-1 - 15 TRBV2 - TGTGCCAGCAGTTCCCAGGGGACGCAGAACACTGAAGCTTTCTTT CASSSQGTQNTEAFF
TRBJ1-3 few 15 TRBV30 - TGTGCCTGGAGGGCCCCAGGCCGCTCTGGAAACACCATATATTTT CAWRAPGRSGNTIYF
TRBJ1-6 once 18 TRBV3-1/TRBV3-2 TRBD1 TGTGCCAGCAGCCATTTCCGGACAGGCAGCTCCTATAATTCACCCCTCCACTTT CASSHFRTGSSYNSPLHF
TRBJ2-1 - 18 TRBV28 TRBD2 TGTGCCATCACCCCGGCGGGACTAGCGGGGAGGAACCCGAATGAGCAGTTCTTC CAITPAGLAGRNPNEQFF
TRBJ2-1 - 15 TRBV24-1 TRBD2 TGTGCCACCAGATCGACGGGCGGGAGGGCAAATGAGCAGTTCTTC CATRSTGGRANEQFF
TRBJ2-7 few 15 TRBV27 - TGTGCCAGCAGTCCCCTTGGCCAAGTTGGCAACGAGCAGTACTTC CASSPLGQVGNEQYF
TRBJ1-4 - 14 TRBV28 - TGTGCCAGCAGTTTATTAGCAACTAATGAAAAACTGTTTTTT CASSLLATNEKLFF
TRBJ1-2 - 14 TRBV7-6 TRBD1 TGTGCCAGCAGCTCTGGACAGGGGGGGTATGGCTACACCTTC CASSSGQGGYGYTF
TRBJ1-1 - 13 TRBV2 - TGTGCCAGCAGTCACTCCACGAACACTGAAGCTTTCTTT CASSHSTNTEAFF
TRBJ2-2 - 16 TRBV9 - TGTGCCAGCAGCGTAGGCATCTACCCGGGGACCGGGGAGCTGTTTTTT CASSVGIYPGTGELFF
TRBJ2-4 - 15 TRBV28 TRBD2 TGTGCCAGCAGTTTAATAGCGGGAGGGCAAAACATTCAGTACTTC CASSLIAGGQNIQYF
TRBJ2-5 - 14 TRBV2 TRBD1 TGTGCCAGCAGAGCAGGGGGCGGATCGGAGACCCAGTACTTC CASRAGGGSETQYF
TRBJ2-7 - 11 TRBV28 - TGTGCCAGCACCTGGGCCCTTGAGCAGTACTTC CASTWALEQYF
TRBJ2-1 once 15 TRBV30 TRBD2 TGTGCCTGGAGAAGGGGACTAGCGGTCTACAATGAGCAGTTCTTC CAWRRGLAVYNEQFF
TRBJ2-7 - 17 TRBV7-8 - TGTGCCAGCAGCTTAGTATACTCGACAGCAGATCCCTACGAGCAGTACTTC CASSLVYSTADPYEQYF
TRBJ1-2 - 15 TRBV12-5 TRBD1 TGTGCTAGTGGCGGGGACAGGGTTCTAAACTATGGCTACACCTTC CASGGDRVLNYGYTF
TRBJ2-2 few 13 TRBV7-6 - TGTGCCAGCAGCTTCTTAGCGACCGGGGAGCTGTTTTTT CASSFLATGELFF
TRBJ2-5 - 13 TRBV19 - TGTGCCAGTAGCACTCTCCTCCAAGAGACCCAGTACTTC CASSTLLQETQYF
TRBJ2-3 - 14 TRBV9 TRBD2 TGTGCCAGCAGCGTATTTGGGGGGGTCGATACGCAGTATTTT CASSVFGGVDTQYF
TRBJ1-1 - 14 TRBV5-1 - TGCGCCAGCAGCTTGGAGGCCCCAGGCACTGAAGCTTTCTTT CASSLEAPGTEAFF
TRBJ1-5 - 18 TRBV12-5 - TGTGCTAGTGGTTTTCGGCCGAAACAGGGAGCACTGTTTGAGCCCCAGCATTTT CASGFRPKQGALFEPQHF
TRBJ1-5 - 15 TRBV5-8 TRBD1 TGTGCCAGCAGGCCAGGGGGAGCTCGCAATCAGCCCCAGCATTTT CASRPGGARNQPQHF
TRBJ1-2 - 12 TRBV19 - TGTGCCAGTAGTCGGGTTAACTATGGCTACACCTTC CASSRVNYGYTF
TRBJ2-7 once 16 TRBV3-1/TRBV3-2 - TGTGCCAGCAGCCAAGGGGTAGGGGCCCTTAGAAACGAGCAGTACTTC CASSQGVGALRNEQYF
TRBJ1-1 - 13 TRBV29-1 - TGCAGCGTTGGGGGCAGGACGAACACTGAAGCTTTCTTT CSVGGRTNTEAFF
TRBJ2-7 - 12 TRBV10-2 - TGCGCCAGCAGTGAGGGGCAGTCCGAGCAGTACTTC CASSEGQSEQYF
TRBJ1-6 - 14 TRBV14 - TGTGCCAGCAGCCCCCGGCAGGGAAATTCACCCCTCCACTTT CASSPRQGNSPLHF
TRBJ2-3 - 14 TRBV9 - TGTGCCAGCAGCGCGGGTGTCACCTTTGATACGCAGTATTTT CASSAGVTFDTQYF
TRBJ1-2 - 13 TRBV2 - TGTGCCAGCAGAACGACCACAGCCTATGGCTACACCTTC CASRTTTAYGYTF
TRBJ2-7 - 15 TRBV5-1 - TGCGCCAGCAGCCCGAAAACTGTGGCGGCTTACGAGCAGTACTTC CASSPKTVAAYEQYF
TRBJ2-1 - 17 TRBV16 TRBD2 TGTGCCAGCAGCCAATTGGGGCTAGCGGGAGAATACAATGAGCAGTTCTTC CASSQLGLAGEYNEQFF
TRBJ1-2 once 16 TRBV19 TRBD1 TGTGCCAGTAGTTCTAGGACAGGAGGGTCCTACTATGGCTACACCTTC CASSSRTGGSYYGYTF
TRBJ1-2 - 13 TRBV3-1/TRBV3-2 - TGTGCCAGCAGCCCACAAGACTACTATGGCTACACCTTC CASSPQDYYGYTF
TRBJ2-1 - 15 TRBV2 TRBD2 TGTGCCAGCAGTCCTCTAGCGGGGGCCAGCAATGAGCAGTTCTTC CASSPLAGASNEQFF
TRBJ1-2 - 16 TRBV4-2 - TGTGCCAGCAGCCAAGTGGGGCGGCTAACTCCTAATGGCTACACCTTC CASSQVGRLTPNGYTF
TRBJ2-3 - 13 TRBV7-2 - TGTGCCAGCAGCCCAACCTATAAAGATACGCAGTATTTT CASSPTYKDTQYF
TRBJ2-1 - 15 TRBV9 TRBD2 TGTGCCAGCAGCGTAGGGACTAGCGGATACAATGAGCAGTTCTTC CASSVGTSGYNEQFF
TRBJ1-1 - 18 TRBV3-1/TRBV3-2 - TGTGCCAGCAGCCCTCTTTTTCCCCGAAAACGGGGTAACACTGAAGCTTTCTTT CASSPLFPRKRGNTEAFF
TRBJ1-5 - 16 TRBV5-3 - TGTGCCAGAAGCTCGTCCAGGGCAGCCACCCCCTTGCCCCAGCATTTT CARSSSRAATPLPQHF
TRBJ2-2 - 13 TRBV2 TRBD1 TGTGCCAGCAAGGGACAGGGTGGAGGGGAGCTGTTTTTT CASKGQGGGELFF